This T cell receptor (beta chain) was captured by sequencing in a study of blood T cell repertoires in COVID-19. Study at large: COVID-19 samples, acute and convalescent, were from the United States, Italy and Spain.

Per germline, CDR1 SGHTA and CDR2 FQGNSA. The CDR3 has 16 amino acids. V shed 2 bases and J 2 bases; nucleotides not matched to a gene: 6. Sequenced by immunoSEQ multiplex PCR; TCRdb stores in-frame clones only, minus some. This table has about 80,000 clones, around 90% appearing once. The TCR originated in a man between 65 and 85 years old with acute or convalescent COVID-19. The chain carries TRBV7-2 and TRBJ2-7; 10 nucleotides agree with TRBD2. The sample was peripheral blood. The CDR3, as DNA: TGTGCCAGCAGCTTATCAACTAGCGGGGCAGCCTACGAGCAGTACTTC. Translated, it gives CASSLSTSGAAYEQYF.